This T cell receptor (beta chain) is drawn from a study of CD8 T cells in ankylosing spondylitis. In the case of this clonotype: The antigen is unknown.

The germline V and J ends were trimmed by 10 bases and 2 bases, with 19 bases remaining between them. Germline V gives CDR1 ENHRY, CDR2 SYGVKD. The CDR3 totals 15 residues. Construction of TCR beta libraries was performed using quantitative 5'-RACE with molecular barcodes. TCRdb fed the 5' RACE reads into MiXCR, producing one record per CDR3 protein. The sample has hundreds of thousands of distinct CDR3 sequences, approximately 12% seen once. Study results and limitations: Researchers reportedly found disease-linked clones significantly enriched in matched ankylosing spondylitis synovial fluid. Seven to nine highly homologous variants made up a TCR beta motif, and this motif appeared characteristic of ankylosing spondylitis blood. Disease-linked clones bore a CD8+ phenotype, appearing relatively rarely in peripheral blood. Prior work had noted some motif variants in reactive arthritis blood and synovial fluid.

The TCR was taken from a male donor with ankylosing spondylitis. Material: blood, either unsorted or a sorted T cell fraction (not recorded which). V gene TRBV10-3 combines with J gene TRBJ2-3; D is undetermined. CDR3 DNA: TGTGCCACCCGCCCGGCAGCGACAAACACAGATACGCAGTATTTT. As protein: CATRPAATNTDTQYF.